Each of the 6 T cell receptor beta chains below was sequenced from the same sample in a study of shared clonotypes between healthy human individuals. The naive CD8 population came from CD45RO-negative cells selected for CCR7, without terminally differentiated effector memory CD45RA+ cells. Clones were read by immunoSEQ multiplex PCR, and TCRdb kept only the in-frame ones, dropping some. This sample has about 600,000 clones; roughly 98% occur once, and the top ten carry 0.3% to 0.35%. The specimen was naive CD8+ T cells sorted from blood. The receptors originated from a man younger than 45 in good health.

This clone was detected a few times. V is TRBV7-9 and J is TRBJ2-7; 8 nucleotides line up with TRBD1. From germline, CDR1 is SEHNR and CDR2 FQNEAQ (reference sequence). V trimming: 3 bases; J trimming: 3 bases; junction bases outside the gene matches: 4. This CDR3 is 14 amino acids long. The CDR3 loop is CASSFVTGDYEQYF. CDR3 in DNA: TGTGCCAGCAGCTTCGTGACAGGGGACTACGAGCAGTACTTC.

This clone was recorded a few times. J is TRBJ2-7 and V is TRBV6-1; 7 nucleotides match TRBD1. Trimming took 8 bases from V and 3 from J; bases not matched to a gene: 4. This CDR3 spans 12 amino acids. The V gene's germline CDR1 is MNHNS and CDR2 SASEGT. The CDR3 here is CASPGTDYEQYF. The DNA for the CDR3 is TGTGCCAGCCCCGGGACAGACTACGAGCAGTACTTC.

The rearrangement links TRBV7-9 to TRBJ2-7; no definite D call. The CDR3 length is 12 residues. Germline V gene sequence: CDR1 SEHNR, CDR2 FQNEAQ (reference sequence). CDR3 amino acids: CAFATGPYEQYF. CDR3 in DNA: TGTGCATTTGCGACTGGACCCTACGAGCAGTACTTC.

The CDR3 reads CASSEPQGHQPQHF. As DNA, the CDR3 is TGTGCCAGCAGTGAACCCCAGGGCCATCAGCCCCAGCATTTT. The chain joins TRBV25-1 to TRBJ1-5; D may be TRBD1 (5 bases). There are 14 residues in the CDR3. Trimming took 2 bases from V and 5 from J, leaving 10 bases between them. Germline assignment: CDR1 MGHDK and CDR2 SYGVNS.

This chain connects TRBV27 to TRBJ2-4, with TRBD1 matching 7 bases. The CDR3 is made up of 16 amino acids. Looked up from germline, CDR1 is MNHEY and CDR2 is SMNVEV (reference sequence). J was trimmed by 6 bases and V by 0 bases; bases with no gene match: 8. The CDR3 DNA follows: TGTGCCAGCAGTTTATCCTCCGGGACAGCCCTAAACATTCAGTACTTC. It is translated as CASSLSSGTALNIQYF.

The J gene is TRBJ2-7, the V gene TRBV11-2, with 10 bases aligning to TRBD2. The length of the CDR3 is 14 residues. Germline CDR1 is SGHAT and CDR2 is FQNNGV. V trimming: 6 bases; J trimming: 3 bases; junction bases outside the gene matches: 5. DNA for the CDR3: TGTGCCAGCAGTGGACTAGCGGAGCTCTACGAGCAGTACTTC. Translating gives CASSGLAELYEQYF.